This T cell receptor beta chain came from a study of blood T cell repertoires in COVID-19. Overall study: T cells, B-cell-depleted T cells, or PBMCs provided the cDNA or gDNA that served as material.

In the authors' methods: How many nucleated cells were present was estimated from reference gene primer amplification. Sequenced by immunoSEQ multiplex PCR; TCRdb stores in-frame clones only, minus some. V, J and clone size reflect that table, while D and trimming were determined from the DNA. The profile covers fewer than 90,000 clones, with roughly 74% appearing a single time and less than 7% taken by the ten largest. Patients in Seattle were enrolled during active infection, then followed longitudinally. V was shortened by 2 bases and J by 2 bases, with 10 bases between the two germline ends. CDR1 LGHNA and CDR2 YNFKEQ come from the germline V gene. The CDR3 is 14 residues long.

The sample comprised peripheral blood. V usage is TRBV4-2 and J usage is TRBJ2-7; D is possibly TRBD2 (6 bases). This receptor was obtained from a man between 65 and 80 years old with COVID-19, enrolled during active disease. CDR3: CASSQWERAYEQYF. The CDR3 region has the DNA TGTGCCAGCAGCCAATGGGAGCGGGCCTACGAGCAGTACTTC.